This T cell receptor (beta chain) was recovered during a study of low-dose radiotherapy and immunotherapy resistance in tumors. The CDR3 consists of 17 residues. CDR1 and CDR2 from the germline V gene are LGHDT and YNNKEL (reference sequence). The trim removed 2 bases at V and 3 bases at J, leaving 7 bases unmatched. TRAV- and TRBV-specific primers, spanning alpha and beta chains, primed first-strand cDNA. Both a constant-region primer and a V-primer adapter served to amplify TCRs across roughly 21 PCR cycles. Isolated mRNA underwent amplification via in vitro transcription. MiXCR was run by TCRdb on the reads, yielding one entry per CDR3 protein. The sample contains 100,000 or so distinct CDR3 sequences, 9.4% of which appear only once. This clonotype was detected ten times or more. The time point is: before trial treatment. Donors received a regimen that comprised nivolumab, ipilimumab, aspirin, low-dose cyclophosphamide and low-dose radiotherapy. As a condition of eligibility, patients had advanced solid tumors lacking tumor-infiltrating lymphocytes.

This chain connects TRBV3-1 to TRBJ2-3; TRBD1 agrees at 11 bases. The source was PBMCs, collected before treatment. The TCR sequence derives from a male donor with prostate cancer. The DNA of the CDR3 is TGTGCCAGCAGCCAAAGGACAGGGGGCGCTCATACAGATACGCAGTATTTT. Translating gives CASSQRTGGAHTDTQYF.